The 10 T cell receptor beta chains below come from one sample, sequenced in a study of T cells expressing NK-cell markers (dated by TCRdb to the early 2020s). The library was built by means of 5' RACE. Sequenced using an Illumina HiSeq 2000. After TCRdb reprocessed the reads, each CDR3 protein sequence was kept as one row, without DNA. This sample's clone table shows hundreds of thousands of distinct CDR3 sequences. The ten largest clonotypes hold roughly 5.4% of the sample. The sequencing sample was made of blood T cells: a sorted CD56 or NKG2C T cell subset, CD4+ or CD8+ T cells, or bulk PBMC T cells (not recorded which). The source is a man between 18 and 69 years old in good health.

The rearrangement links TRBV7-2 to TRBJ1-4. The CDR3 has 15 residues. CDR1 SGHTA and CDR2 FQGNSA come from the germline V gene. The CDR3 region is CASSLRGGLNEKLFF. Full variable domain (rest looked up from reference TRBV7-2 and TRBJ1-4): GAGVSQSPSNKVTEKGKDVELRCDPISGHTALYWYRQSLGQGLEFLIYFQGNSAPDKSGLPSDRFSAERTGGSVSTLTIQRTQQEDSAVYLCASSLRGGLNEKLFFGSGTQLSVL.

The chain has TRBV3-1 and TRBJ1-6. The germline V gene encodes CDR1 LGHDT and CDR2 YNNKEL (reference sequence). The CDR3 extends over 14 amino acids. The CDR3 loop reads CASSSGLINSPLHF.

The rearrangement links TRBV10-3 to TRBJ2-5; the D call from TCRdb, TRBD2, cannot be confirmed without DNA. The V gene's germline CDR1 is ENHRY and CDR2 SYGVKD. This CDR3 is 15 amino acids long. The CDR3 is CATASGSRVAETQYF.

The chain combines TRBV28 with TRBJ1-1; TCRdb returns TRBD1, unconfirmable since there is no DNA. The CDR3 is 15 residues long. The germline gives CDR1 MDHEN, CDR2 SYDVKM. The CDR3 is CASSLLPGQSLSFFF.

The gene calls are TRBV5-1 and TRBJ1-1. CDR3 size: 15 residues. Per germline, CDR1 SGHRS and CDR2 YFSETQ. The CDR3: CASSPTYARSTEAFF.

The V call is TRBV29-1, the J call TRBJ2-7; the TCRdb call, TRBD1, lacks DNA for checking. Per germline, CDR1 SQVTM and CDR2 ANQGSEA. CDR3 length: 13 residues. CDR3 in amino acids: CSVVDRVLYEQYF.

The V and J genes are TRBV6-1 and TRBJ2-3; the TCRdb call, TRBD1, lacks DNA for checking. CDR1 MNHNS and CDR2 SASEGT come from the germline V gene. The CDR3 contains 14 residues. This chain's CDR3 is CASADRGLPDTQYF.

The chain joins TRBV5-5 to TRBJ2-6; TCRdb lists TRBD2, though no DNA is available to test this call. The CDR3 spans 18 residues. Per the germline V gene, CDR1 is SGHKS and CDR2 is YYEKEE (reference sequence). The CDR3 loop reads CASSSRLAGYSGANVLTF. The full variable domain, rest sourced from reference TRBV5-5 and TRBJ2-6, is DAGVTQSPTHLIKTRGQQVTLRCSPISGHKSVSWYQQVLGQGPQFIFQYYEKEERGRGNFPDRFSARQFPNYSSELNVNALLLGDSALYLCASSSRLAGYSGANVLTFGAGSRLTVL.

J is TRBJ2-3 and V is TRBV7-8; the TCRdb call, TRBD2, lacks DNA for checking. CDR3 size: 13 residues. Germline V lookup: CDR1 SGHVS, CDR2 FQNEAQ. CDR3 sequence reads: CASSGTTSITQYF.

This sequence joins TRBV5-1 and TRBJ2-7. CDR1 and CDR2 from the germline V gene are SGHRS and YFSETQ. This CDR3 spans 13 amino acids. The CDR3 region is CASSSSLGYEQYF.